The rows below give T cell receptor beta chains drawn from one sample of a study of cytotoxic CD8 clonotypes in ibrutinib-treated CLL. Some clones are missing from TCRdb's copy, which holds only in-frame ones; the method was immunoSEQ multiplex PCR. The data hold roughly 300,000 clones, with about 72% observed a single time. The material was PBMCs, obtained at disease progression, from a patient treated with ibrutinib. All receptors derive from a human donor with chronic lymphocytic leukemia. CDR3s include the opening cysteine and the closing phenylalanine or tryptophan. Fields, in order: clone size, V gene, J gene, D gene, CDR3 protein, CDR3 DNA. D genes are given only for firm matches. Only part of the rows carry a size: once, few, many, or a class if the clone is expanded.

once,TRBV5-4,TRBJ1-1,NA,CASSEPGQRQSSNTEAFF,TGTGCCAGCAGCGAACCGGGACAACGTCAGTCCTCTAACACTGAAGCTTTCTTT
NA,TRBV27,TRBJ2-5,TRBD1,CASSLSLGQGPETQYF,TGTGCCAGCAGTTTAAGTCTGGGACAGGGGCCCGAGACCCAGTACTTC
NA,TRBV11-2,TRBJ2-1,TRBD2,CASSFRSGGGNEQFF,TGTGCCAGCAGCTTTCGTAGCGGGGGGGGCAATGAGCAGTTCTTC
NA,TRBV13,TRBJ1-6,NA,CASSLGPARDSPLHF,TGTGCCAGCAGCTTAGGGCCAGCTCGGGACTCACCCCTCCACTTT
NA,TRBV27,TRBJ2-5,TRBD2,CASSFRLAGAQETQYF,TGTGCCAGCAGTTTTCGACTAGCGGGAGCCCAAGAGACCCAGTACTTC
NA,TRBV5-1,TRBJ2-7,NA,CASSEIAGVSGVSYEQYF,TGCGCCAGCAGCGAGATTGCGGGTGTGTCAGGGGTCTCCTACGAGCAGTACTTC
few,TRBV9,TRBJ1-2,NA,CASSVADMPYGYTF,TGTGCCAGCAGCGTAGCCGACATGCCCTATGGCTACACCTTC
NA,TRBV6-5,TRBJ2-1,NA,CASRKSEQGYEQFF,TGTGCCAGCCGAAAATCAGAACAGGGCTATGAGCAGTTCTTC
NA,TRBV4-1,TRBJ2-7,NA,CASSRSPDGSYEQYF,TGCGCCAGCAGCCGATCACCGGACGGATCCTACGAGCAGTACTTC
few,TRBV9,TRBJ2-3,TRBD2,CASSAELAASTDTQYF,TGTGCCAGCAGCGCCGAGCTAGCGGCTAGCACAGATACGCAGTATTTT
NA,TRBV6-5,TRBJ1-1,NA,CASSWGGSNTEAFF,TGTGCCAGCAGTTGGGGGGGGTCTAACACTGAAGCTTTCTTT
NA,TRBV9,TRBJ2-3,TRBD2,CASSVASGTTDTQYF,TGTGCCAGCAGCGTAGCTAGCGGGACAACAGATACGCAGTATTTT
NA,TRBV14,TRBJ2-7,NA,CASSQRASEQYF,TGTGCCAGCAGCCAAAGGGCCTCCGAGCAGTACTTC
NA,TRBV11-2,TRBJ2-7,NA,CASSLRGFAYEQYF,TGTGCCAGCAGCTTAAGAGGGTTCGCCTACGAGCAGTACTTC
once,TRBV6-1,TRBJ2-1,NA,CASRSPRNNEQFF,TGTGCCAGCAGGTCCCCGAGGAACAATGAGCAGTTCTTC
NA,TRBV19,TRBJ1-2,NA,CASSMVTDNYGYTF,TGTGCCAGTAGTATGGTGACAGATAACTATGGCTACACCTTC
NA,TRBV5-4,TRBJ2-3,NA,CASSLGQSGLLF,TGTGCCAGCAGCTTGGGGCAGTCGGGACTCCTCTTT
NA,TRBV7-3,TRBJ2-1,TRBD2,CASSLIGSGNEQFF,TGTGCCAGCAGCTTAATCGGTAGCGGGAATGAGCAGTTCTTC
NA,TRBV7-6,TRBJ2-5,NA,CASSRGALGGRRETQYF,TGTGCCAGCAGCAGGGGGGCGCTTGGGGGGCGCCGGGAGACCCAGTACTTC
NA,TRBV18,TRBJ1-3,TRBD1,CASSPLAWTGDSGNTIYF,TGTGCCAGCTCACCATTAGCGTGGACAGGGGACTCTGGAAACACCATATATTTT
NA,TRBV9,TRBJ1-1,NA,CASSGRALDF,TGTGCCAGCAGCGGCCGGGCCCTAGACTTT
once,TRBV28,TRBJ1-5,NA,CASSRGRPSNQPQHF,TGTGCCAGCAGCCGCGGACGGCCTAGCAATCAGCCCCAGCATTTT
NA,TRBV15,TRBJ2-3,TRBD2,CATSPRGSPDTQYF,TGTGCCACCAGCCCACGCGGGAGCCCAGATACGCAGTATTTT
NA,TRBV5-1,TRBJ2-1,NA,CASSLVYNEQFF,TGCGCCAGCAGCTTGGTTTATAATGAGCAGTTCTTC
NA,TRBV7-8,TRBJ1-3,NA,CASSLAGGNTIYF,TGTGCCAGCAGCTTAGCGGGCGGAAACACCATATATTTT
NA,TRBV2,TRBJ1-5,NA,CASSEWGAGQPQHF,TGTGCCAGCAGTGAATGGGGGGCCGGTCAGCCCCAGCATTTT
few,TRBV15,TRBJ2-7,TRBD1,CATSGRQGLYEQYF,TGTGCCACCAGCGGACGACAGGGGTTGTACGAGCAGTACTTC
NA,TRBV4-1,TRBJ1-4,NA,CASSRREGSYNEKLFF,TGCGCCAGCAGCCGAAGGGAGGGCAGTTATAATGAAAAACTGTTTTTT
few,TRBV29-1,TRBJ1-1,NA,CSTPRAGNTEAFF,TGCAGCACCCCGCGGGCCGGGAACACTGAAGCTTTCTTT
NA,TRBV28,TRBJ2-7,NA,CASSLLAEQYF,TGTGCCAGCAGTTTATTAGCCGAGCAGTACTTC
NA,TRBV19,TRBJ1-5,NA,CASSWTLYSNQPQHF,TGTGCCAGTAGTTGGACACTATATAGCAATCAGCCCCAGCATTTT
NA,TRBV9,TRBJ2-7,TRBD2,CASSPHGSGAYEQYF,TGTGCCAGCAGCCCTCATGGTAGCGGGGCCTACGAGCAGTACTTC
NA,TRBV27,TRBJ2-1,TRBD1,CASRQTGFSVWREQFF,TGTGCCAGCAGGCAGACAGGGTTTTCGGTTTGGCGTGAGCAGTTCTTC
NA,TRBV5-1,TRBJ2-7,NA,CASSLSFHEQYF,TGCGCCAGCAGCTTGAGTTTCCACGAGCAGTACTTC
NA,TRBV27,TRBJ1-2,TRBD1,CASRARDRGFGYTF,TGTGCCAGCAGGGCCAGGGACAGGGGGTTTGGCTACACCTTC
NA,TRBV29-1,TRBJ2-5,NA,CSVKLQGAQETQYF,TGCAGCGTAAAACTACAGGGAGCGCAAGAGACCCAGTACTTC
NA,TRBV10-1,TRBJ2-7,NA,CASSTYRLGAYEQYF,TGCGCCAGCAGTACATATAGACTAGGGGCCTACGAGCAGTACTTC
NA,TRBV29-1,TRBJ2-3,TRBD2,CSVEGLVLDTQYF,TGCAGCGTCGAGGGACTAGTGCTTGATACGCAGTATTTT
NA,TRBV4-1,TRBJ2-1,NA,CASSSQGGSYNEQFF,TGCGCCAGCAGCTCTCAGGGAGGCTCCTACAATGAGCAGTTCTTC
once,TRBV7-6,TRBJ1-1,NA,CASSLGQGAEAFF,TGTGCCAGCAGCTTAGGGCAGGGCGCTGAAGCTTTCTTT
NA,TRBV28,TRBJ2-3,TRBD1,CASTPRGHGADTQYF,TGTGCCAGCACCCCCAGGGGGCATGGTGCAGATACGCAGTATTTT
NA,TRBV28,TRBJ2-2,NA,CASSFSGPVGPGELFF,TGTGCCAGCAGTTTTTCCGGACCAGTAGGTCCCGGGGAGCTGTTTTTT